A selection of T cell receptor beta chains follows, all from one sample in a study of identifying expanded T cells in peripheral blood. Method: immunoSEQ multiplex PCR; TCRdb's copy keeps in-frame clones and lacks some. The data show about 100,000 clones, about 87% seen once. Sequencing was carried out using blood. These receptors all stem from a person aged 18 to 75 in good health. Both conserved end residues are part of each CDR3. Fields, in order: J gene, clone size, D gene, V gene, CDR3 DNA, CDR3 protein. A D gene is named only where the DNA matches it firmly. Where a row states a size, it is once, few, many or the class of an expanded clone; other rows omit it.

J: TRBJ1-2; size: -; D: -; V: TRBV6-5; DNA: TGTGCCAGCACTCCTACAGGGACCCGACATGGCTACACCTTC; CDR3: CASTPTGTRHGYTF
J: TRBJ1-2; size: -; D: -; V: TRBV25-1; DNA: TGTGCCAGCAGTGAACCGGGACAAAACTATGGCTACACCTTC; CDR3: CASSEPGQNYGYTF
J: TRBJ1-3; size: -; D: TRBD1; V: TRBV19; DNA: TGTGCCAGTAGCAGAACAGGGGAAGGAAACACCATATATTTT; CDR3: CASSRTGEGNTIYF
J: TRBJ2-7; size: few; D: -; V: TRBV4-1; DNA: TGCGCCAGCAGCCAAACCCGGGACTCAAGTTCCTACGAGCAGTACTTC; CDR3: CASSQTRDSSSYEQYF
J: TRBJ1-1; size: -; D: TRBD1; V: TRBV10-3; DNA: TGTGCCATCAGTGAGGGGACAGGGAACACTGAAGCTTTCTTT; CDR3: CAISEGTGNTEAFF
J: TRBJ2-5; size: -; D: TRBD2; V: TRBV11-2; DNA: TGTGCCAGCAGCCCCCTTGGGGGACTAGCTTCGGAGACCCAGTACTTC; CDR3: CASSPLGGLASETQYF
J: TRBJ2-1; size: -; D: TRBD2; V: TRBV27; DNA: TGTGCCAGCAGTTTATTCGCGGGTCTAGCGGGGGGATATGAGCAGTTCTTC; CDR3: CASSLFAGLAGGYEQFF
J: TRBJ1-2; size: -; D: -; V: TRBV29-1; DNA: TGCAGCGTTGGATTCAGTGTCTCTTATGGCTACACCTTC; CDR3: CSVGFSVSYGYTF
J: TRBJ1-6; size: -; D: -; V: TRBV19; DNA: TGTGCCAGTAGTATAGAGGGACGGACATATAATTCACCCCTCCACTTT; CDR3: CASSIEGRTYNSPLHF
J: TRBJ2-7; size: -; D: TRBD1; V: TRBV5-6; DNA: TGTGCCAGCAGCCGGCAGGGGGTCTACGAGCAGTACTTC; CDR3: CASSRQGVYEQYF
J: TRBJ1-6; size: -; D: -; V: TRBV19; DNA: TGTGCCAGTAGTATAGGTGGCTCCGGGAATTCACCCCTCCACTTT; CDR3: CASSIGGSGNSPLHF
J: TRBJ2-3; size: once; D: -; V: TRBV18; DNA: TGTGCCAGCTCACCACCAGGGATCCTTAGCACAGATACGCAGTATTTT; CDR3: CASSPPGILSTDTQYF
J: TRBJ2-3; size: -; D: -; V: TRBV6-5; DNA: TGTGCCAGCAGTTCTTTACAGGGCCGAACAGATACGCAGTATTTT; CDR3: CASSSLQGRTDTQYF
J: TRBJ1-6; size: -; D: -; V: TRBV7-9; DNA: TGTGCCAGCAGCCATCTCAATTCACCCCTCCACTTT; CDR3: CASSHLNSPLHF
J: TRBJ1-2; size: -; D: TRBD1; V: TRBV6-1; DNA: TGTGCCAGCAGTGAGGGTCCGGGACAGAAATACTATGGCTACACCTTC; CDR3: CASSEGPGQKYYGYTF
J: TRBJ2-2; size: once; D: TRBD1; V: TRBV7-3; DNA: TGTGCCAGCAGCCAACCCGGGACAGGGGGTACCGGGGAGCTGTTTTTT; CDR3: CASSQPGTGGTGELFF
J: TRBJ2-1; size: -; D: -; V: TRBV11-2; DNA: TGTGCCAGCAGCTTAGATTGGGTCGGGAGTGGCCATGAGCAGTTCTTC; CDR3: CASSLDWVGSGHEQFF
J: TRBJ2-7; size: -; D: TRBD2; V: TRBV4-1; DNA: TGCGCCAGCAGCCGGGGGGGAATCTACGAGCAGTACTTC; CDR3: CASSRGGIYEQYF
J: TRBJ2-7; size: -; D: -; V: TRBV5-5; DNA: TGTGCCAGCAGCTTGGGAGGGGGACACGGCTACGAGCAGTACTTC; CDR3: CASSLGGGHGYEQYF
J: TRBJ2-5; size: -; D: TRBD1; V: TRBV14; DNA: TGTGCCAGCAGTTACAGGGGGGCGGAGACCCAGTACTTC; CDR3: CASSYRGAETQYF
J: TRBJ1-5; size: -; D: -; V: TRBV11-2; DNA: TGTGCCAGCAGCTTGCAGGGAACGGGCAATCAGCCCCAGCATTTT; CDR3: CASSLQGTGNQPQHF
J: TRBJ1-3; size: -; D: -; V: TRBV30; DNA: TGTGCCTGGAGTCTGGGCGCCGGAAACACCATATATTTT; CDR3: CAWSLGAGNTIYF
J: TRBJ1-1; size: -; D: -; V: TRBV4-1; DNA: TGCGCCAGCAGCCAAGGTGAGACCTTTTCTGAAGCTTTCTTT; CDR3: CASSQGETFSEAFF
J: TRBJ2-6; size: -; D: -; V: TRBV7-8; DNA: TGTGCCAGCACCTTCTCTGGGGCCAACGTCCTGACTTTC; CDR3: CASTFSGANVLTF
J: TRBJ1-1; size: once; D: -; V: TRBV29-1; DNA: TGCAGCGGAATAAACACTGAAGCTTTCTTT; CDR3: CSGINTEAFF
J: TRBJ2-2; size: few; D: -; V: TRBV5-1; DNA: TGCGCCAGCAGCTTGGCCAAAACAACCGGGGAGCTGTTTTTT; CDR3: CASSLAKTTGELFF
J: TRBJ2-7; size: -; D: -; V: TRBV7-9; DNA: TGTGCCAGCAGCTTCGGTACACAGTACTCCTTGCCCTCCTACGAGCAGTACTTC; CDR3: CASSFGTQYSLPSYEQYF